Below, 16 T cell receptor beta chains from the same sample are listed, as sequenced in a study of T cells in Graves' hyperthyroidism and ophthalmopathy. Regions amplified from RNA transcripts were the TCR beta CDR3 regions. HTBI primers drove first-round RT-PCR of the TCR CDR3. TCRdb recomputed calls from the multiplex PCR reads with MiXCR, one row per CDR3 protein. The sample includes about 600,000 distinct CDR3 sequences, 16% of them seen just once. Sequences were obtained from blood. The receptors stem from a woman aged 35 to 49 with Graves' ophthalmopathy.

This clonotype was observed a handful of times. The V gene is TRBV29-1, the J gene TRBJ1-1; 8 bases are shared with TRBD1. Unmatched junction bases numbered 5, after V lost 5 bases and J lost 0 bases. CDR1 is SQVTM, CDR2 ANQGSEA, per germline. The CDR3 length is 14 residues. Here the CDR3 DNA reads TGCAGCGTTCCCGGGACAGGCATGAACACTGAAGCTTTCTTT. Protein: CSVPGTGMNTEAFF. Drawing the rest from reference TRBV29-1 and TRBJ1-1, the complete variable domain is SAVISQKPSRDICQRGTSLTIQCQVDSQVTMMFWYRQQPGQSLTLIATANQGSEATYESGFVIDKFPISRPNLTFSTLTVSNMSPEDSSIYLCSVPGTGMNTEAFFGQGTRLTVV.

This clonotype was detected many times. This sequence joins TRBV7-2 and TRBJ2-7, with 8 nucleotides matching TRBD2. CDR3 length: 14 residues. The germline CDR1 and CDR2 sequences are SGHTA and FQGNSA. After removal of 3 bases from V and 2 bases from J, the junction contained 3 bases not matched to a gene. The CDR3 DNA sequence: TGTGCCAGCAGCTTTGGCGGGAGGCCCTACGAGCAGTACTTC. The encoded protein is CASSFGGRPYEQYF.

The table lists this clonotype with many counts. CDR3 protein: CASTHREYSVKTQYF. The CDR3 nucleotides are TGTGCCAGCACCCACAGGGAATACTCGGTCAAGACCCAGTACTTC. The chain links TRBV2 to TRBJ2-5, with D possibly matching TRBD1 (6 bases). Germline V gene lookup returns CDR1 SNHLY and CDR2 FYNNEI. Trimming removed 7 bases from V and 6 bases from J, with 21 bases in between. The CDR3 loop spans 15 amino acids.

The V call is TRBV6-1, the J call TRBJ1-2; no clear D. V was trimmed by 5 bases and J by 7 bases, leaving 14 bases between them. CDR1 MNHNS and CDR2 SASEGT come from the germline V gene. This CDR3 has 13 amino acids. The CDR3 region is CASSPAVGGGYTF. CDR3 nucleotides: TGTGCCAGCAGTCCCGCGGTGGGAGGTGGCTACACCTTC.

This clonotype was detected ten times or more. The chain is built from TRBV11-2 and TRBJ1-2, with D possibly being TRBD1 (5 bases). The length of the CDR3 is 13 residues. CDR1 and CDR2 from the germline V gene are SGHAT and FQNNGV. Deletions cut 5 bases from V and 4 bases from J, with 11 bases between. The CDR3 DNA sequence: TGTGCCAGCAGCCCTGGACATGGCTATGGCTACACCTTC. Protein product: CASSPGHGYGYTF.

The CDR3 nucleotides read TGCAGTGCTACTAGACTAGCGATTAGCACAGATACGCAGTATTTT. Its translation is CSATRLAISTDTQYF. The rearrangement links TRBV20-1 to TRBJ2-3; 8 nucleotides match TRBD2. The germline V gene encodes CDR1 DFQATT and CDR2 SNEGSKA (reference sequence). Trimming cost V 4 bases and J 0 bases; bases outside gene matches: 6. This CDR3 is 15 amino acids long.

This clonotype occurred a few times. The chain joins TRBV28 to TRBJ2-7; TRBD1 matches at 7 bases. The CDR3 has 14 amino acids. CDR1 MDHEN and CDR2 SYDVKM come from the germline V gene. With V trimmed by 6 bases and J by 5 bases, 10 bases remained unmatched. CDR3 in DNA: TGTGCCAGCAGCCCGGGGCAGGGGGACCACGAGCAGTACTTC. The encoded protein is CASSPGQGDHEQYF.

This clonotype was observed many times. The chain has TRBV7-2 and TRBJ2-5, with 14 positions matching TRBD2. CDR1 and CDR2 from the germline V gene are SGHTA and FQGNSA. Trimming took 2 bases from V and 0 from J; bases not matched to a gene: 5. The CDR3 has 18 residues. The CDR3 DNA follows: TGTGCCAGCAGCTTACGACTAGCGGGGGGGCAGTACCAAGAGACCCAGTACTTC. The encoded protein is CASSLRLAGGQYQETQYF.

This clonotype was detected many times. The DNA of the CDR3 is TGTGCCAGCAGCCAATCTCACGGGAGTGGACGGGAGCAGTTCTTC. Its protein is CASSQSHGSGREQFF. The chain recombines TRBV3-1 with TRBJ2-1, with D possibly matching TRBD2 (6 bases). CDR1 is LGHDT and CDR2 is YNNKEL in the germline V gene (reference sequence). This CDR3 has 15 residues. Trimming cost V 2 bases and J 10 bases, with 18 bases left between them.

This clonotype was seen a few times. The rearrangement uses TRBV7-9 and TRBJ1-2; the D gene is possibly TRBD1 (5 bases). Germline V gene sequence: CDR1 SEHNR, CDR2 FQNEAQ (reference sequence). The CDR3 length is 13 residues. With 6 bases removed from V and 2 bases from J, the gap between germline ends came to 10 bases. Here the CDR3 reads CASSPDMNYGYTF. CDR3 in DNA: TGTGCCAGCAGTCCGGACATGAACTATGGCTACACCTTC.

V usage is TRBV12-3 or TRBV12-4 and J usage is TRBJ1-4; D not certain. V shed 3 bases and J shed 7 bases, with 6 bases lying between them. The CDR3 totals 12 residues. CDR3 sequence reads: CASSFVFEKLFF. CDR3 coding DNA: TGTGCCAGCAGTTTTGTATTTGAAAAACTGTTTTTT.

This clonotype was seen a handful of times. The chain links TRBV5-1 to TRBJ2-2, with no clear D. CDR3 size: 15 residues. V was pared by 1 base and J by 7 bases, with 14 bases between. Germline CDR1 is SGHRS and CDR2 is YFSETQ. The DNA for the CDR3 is TGCGCCAGCAGCTTGCTCACACTCAAAGGCGGGGAGCTGTTTTTT. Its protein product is CASSLLTLKGGELFF.

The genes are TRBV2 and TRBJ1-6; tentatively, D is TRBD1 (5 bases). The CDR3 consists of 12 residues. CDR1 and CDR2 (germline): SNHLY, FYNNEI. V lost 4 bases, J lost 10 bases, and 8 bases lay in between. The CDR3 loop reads CASSVSGSPLHF. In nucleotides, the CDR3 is TGTGCCAGCAGTGTCTCAGGGTCACCCCTCCACTTT.

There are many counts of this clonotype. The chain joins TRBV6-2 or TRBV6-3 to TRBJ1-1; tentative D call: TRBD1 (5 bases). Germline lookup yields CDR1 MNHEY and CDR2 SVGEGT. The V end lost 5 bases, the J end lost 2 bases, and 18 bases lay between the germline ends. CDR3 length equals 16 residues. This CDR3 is CASSNRLETDNTEAFF. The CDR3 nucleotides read TGTGCCAGCAGTAACCGGTTGGAGACAGATAACACTGAAGCTTTCTTT.

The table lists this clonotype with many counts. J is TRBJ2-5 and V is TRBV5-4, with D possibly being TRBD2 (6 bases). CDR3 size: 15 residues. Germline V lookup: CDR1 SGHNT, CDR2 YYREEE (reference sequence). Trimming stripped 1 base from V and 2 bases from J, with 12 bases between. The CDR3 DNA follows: TGTGCCAGCAGCTTGAGACTAGGAGAGCAAGAGACCCAGTACTTC. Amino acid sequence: CASSLRLGEQETQYF. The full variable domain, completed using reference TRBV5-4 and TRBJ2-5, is ETGVTQSPTHLIKTRGQQVTLRCSSQSGHNTVSWYQQALGQGPQFIFQYYREEENGRGNFPPRFSGLQFPNYSSELNVNALELDDSALYLCASSLRLGEQETQYFGPGTRLLVL.

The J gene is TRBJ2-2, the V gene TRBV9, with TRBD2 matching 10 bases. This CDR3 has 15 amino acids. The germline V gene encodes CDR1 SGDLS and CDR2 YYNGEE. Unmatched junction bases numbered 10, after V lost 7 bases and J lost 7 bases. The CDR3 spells CASGGHQREGGELFF. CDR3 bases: TGTGCCAGCGGGGGCCACCAGCGGGAGGGCGGGGAGCTGTTTTTT.